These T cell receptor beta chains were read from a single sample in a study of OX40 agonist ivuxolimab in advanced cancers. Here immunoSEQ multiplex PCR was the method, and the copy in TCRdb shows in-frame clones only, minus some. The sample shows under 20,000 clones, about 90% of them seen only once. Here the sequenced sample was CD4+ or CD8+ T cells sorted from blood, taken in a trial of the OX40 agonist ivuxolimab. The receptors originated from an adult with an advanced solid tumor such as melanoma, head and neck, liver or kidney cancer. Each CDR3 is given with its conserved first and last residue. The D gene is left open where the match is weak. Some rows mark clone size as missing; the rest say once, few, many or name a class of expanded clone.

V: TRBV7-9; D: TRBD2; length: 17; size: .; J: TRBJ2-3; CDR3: CASSLPRWREGTDTQYF; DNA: TGTGCCAGCAGCTTGCCCCGTTGGCGGGAGGGCACAGATACGCAGTATTTT
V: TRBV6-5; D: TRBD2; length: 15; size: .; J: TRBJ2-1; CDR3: CASSYSTSIYNEQFF; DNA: TGTGCCAGCAGTTACTCGACTAGCATCTACAATGAGCAGTTCTTC
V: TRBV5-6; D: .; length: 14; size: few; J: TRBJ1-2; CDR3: CASSLPRVDYGYTF; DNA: TGTGCCAGCAGCTTGCCCAGGGTAGACTATGGCTACACCTTC
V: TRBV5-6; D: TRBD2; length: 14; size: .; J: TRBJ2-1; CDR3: CASRLAGIYNEQFF; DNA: TGTGCCAGCAGGCTAGCGGGGATCTACAATGAGCAGTTCTTC
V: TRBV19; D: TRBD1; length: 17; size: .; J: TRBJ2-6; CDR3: CASSIDQGASGANVLTF; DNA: TGTGCCAGTAGTATAGATCAGGGGGCCTCTGGGGCCAACGTCCTGACTTTC
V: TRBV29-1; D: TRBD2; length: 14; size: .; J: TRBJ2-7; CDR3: CSASGLAGSYEQYF; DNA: TGCAGCGCCTCTGGACTAGCGGGCTCCTACGAGCAGTACTTC
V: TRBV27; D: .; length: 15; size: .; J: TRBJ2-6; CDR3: CASSLYLSGANVLTF; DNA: TGTGCCAGCAGTTTATACCTTTCTGGGGCCAACGTCCTGACTTTC
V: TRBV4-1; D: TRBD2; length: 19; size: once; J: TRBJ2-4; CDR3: CASSQDGLAGGLAKNIQYF; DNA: TGCGCCAGCAGCCAAGATGGTCTAGCGGGAGGACTAGCCAAAAACATTCAGTACTTC
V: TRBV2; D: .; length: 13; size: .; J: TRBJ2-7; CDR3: CATDRIGSYEQYF; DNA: TGTGCCACGGATCGCATTGGCTCCTACGAGCAGTACTTC
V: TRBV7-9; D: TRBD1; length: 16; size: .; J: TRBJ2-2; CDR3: CASRDTGQGDTGELFF; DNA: TGTGCCAGCAGAGATACCGGACAGGGGGACACCGGGGAGCTGTTTTTT
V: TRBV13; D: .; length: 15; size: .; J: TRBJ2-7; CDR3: CASSANRDQTYEQYF; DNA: TGTGCCAGCAGCGCGAACCGGGACCAAACCTACGAGCAGTACTTC
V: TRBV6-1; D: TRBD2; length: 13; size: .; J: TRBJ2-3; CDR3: CASTREVTDTQYF; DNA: TGTGCCAGCACCCGGGAGGTCACAGATACGCAGTATTTT
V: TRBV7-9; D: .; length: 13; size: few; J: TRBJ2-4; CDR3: CASSLVGRQFQYF; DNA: TGTGCCAGCAGCTTAGTAGGTCGTCAGTTTCAGTACTTC
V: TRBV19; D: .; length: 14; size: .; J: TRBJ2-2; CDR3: CASSWGANTGELFF; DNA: TGTGCCAGTAGTTGGGGGGCGAACACCGGGGAGCTGTTTTTT